One and the same sample provided the 6 T cell receptor beta chains below, sequenced in a study of blood T cell repertoires in COVID-19 (dated by TCRdb to the early 2020s). The library relied on the immunoSEQ multiplex PCR assay. TCRdb carries this immuneACCESS record with in-frame sequences only. Its versions omit some clonotypes, under half of them owing to an unresolved V gene in the studies checked, with the rest unexplained. This sample is represented by some 200,000 clones; about 80% of them were singletons. The ten largest account for over 2.5% of the sample. What was sequenced was peripheral blood. The receptors originated from a human donor with acute or convalescent COVID-19. The donor label of this sample is uncertain.

The chain combines TRBV5-1 with TRBJ2-2, with 8 bases aligning to TRBD1. The V and J ends lost 1 base and 7 bases, in that order; junction bases with no gene match: 6. This CDR3 has 15 residues. The V gene's germline CDR1 is SGHRS and CDR2 YFSETQ. DNA of the CDR3: TGCGCCAGCAGCTTGAGCCAGGGGGCCGTCGGGGAGCTGTTTTTT. This sequence encodes CASSLSQGAVGELFF.

The V and J genes are TRBV6-5 and TRBJ1-2; tentatively, D is TRBD1 (5 bases). The CDR3 has 11 residues. Germline V CDR1 and CDR2: MNHEY, SVGAGI. V was pared by 2 bases and J by 8 bases, with 6 bases between. CDR3: CASSYGGGYTF. The CDR3 DNA reads TGTGCCAGCAGTTACGGGGGGGGCTACACCTTC.

The chain links TRBV7-8 to TRBJ1-1; possibly TRBD1 for D (5 bases). The CDR3 sequence is 18 residues long. The V gene's germline CDR1 is SGHVS and CDR2 FQNEAQ. Trimming took 0 bases from V and 5 from J, leaving 22 bases between them. CDR3 loop: CASSLAGRAILGKTEAFF. CDR3 nucleotide sequence: TGTGCCAGCAGCTTAGCGGGCAGGGCAATATTGGGTAAGACTGAAGCTTTCTTT.

The chain is built from TRBV6-5 and TRBJ1-1; D remains ambiguous. CDR3 length: 13 amino acids. The germline gives CDR1 MNHEY, CDR2 SVGAGI. Trimming shortened V by 7 bases and J by 8 bases, and 17 bases separated the two germline ends. The chain's CDR3 is CASIAWMGGEAFF. CDR3 DNA: TGTGCCAGCATTGCCTGGATGGGAGGGGAAGCTTTCTTT.

The CDR3, as DNA: TGCAGCGTCAGGGGGATGATTAGCACAGATACGCAGTATTTT. Encoded protein: CSVRGMISTDTQYF. The chain has TRBV29-1 and TRBJ2-3, with 7 bases that match TRBD1. The CDR3 spans 14 residues. Germline CDR1 SQVTM, CDR2 ANQGSEA. J lost 0 bases, V lost 6 bases, and 6 bases had no gene match.

This chain connects TRBV28 to TRBJ2-7; possible D gene TRBD1, 5 bases. The germline gives CDR1 MDHEN, CDR2 SYDVKM. The V end lost 6 bases, the J end lost 4 bases, and 13 bases lay between the germline ends. This CDR3 contains 13 residues. The CDR3 nucleotides are TGTGCCAGCAGAGGGGCCCTGCCTTACGAGCAGTACTTC. Amino acids: CASRGALPYEQYF.